Sequencing of this T cell receptor beta chain was carried out in a study of metastatic and nonmetastatic thyroid tumors. Study background: Patients with malignant and benign thyroid disease provided blood and tumor or nodule tissue, whose repertoires were compared.

This CDR3 comprises 14 residues. Germline values: CDR1 MGHRA, CDR2 YSYEKL. V lost 5 bases to trimming and J lost 0 bases, with 11 bases between them. Findings and caveats of the study: Significantly greater TCR beta diversity was reportedly found in malignant thyroid tumors than in benign nodules (in blood and tumor).

This clone was found many times. The antigen remains unidentified. All patients were treatment-naive before thyroid surgery. Authors' methods: The study built a papillary thyroid cancer distant-metastasis classifier from CDR3 differences across clinicopathological groups. TCRdb reprocessed the PCR reads using MiXCR. These V and J calls originate from TCRdb's pipeline instead of the authors' own analysis. Counted here are 25,000 to 30,000 clones, roughly 15% occurring once; the ten biggest clones make up 15% to 18%. The sequenced material came from blood. This receptor was obtained from a male donor with papillary thyroid cancer or a benign thyroid nodule (not recorded which). Some clones in this sample may be carry-over from other donors' samples. The J gene is TRBJ2-7, the V gene TRBV4-1, with D uncertain. The CDR3 region is CASSFVVTSYEQYF. Written as DNA, the CDR3 is TGCGCCAGCAGCTTTGTTGTAACCTCCTACGAGCAGTACTTC.